The 17 T cell receptor beta chains in this list originate from one sample, sequenced in a study of T cells in Graves' hyperthyroidism and ophthalmopathy. RNA transcripts gave rise to amplified TCR beta CDR3 regions. The HTBI primer set drove a first-round RT-PCR of the TCR CDR3. TCRdb re-analysed the multiplex PCR reads in MiXCR, keeping a single row per CDR3 protein. The sample shows 490,000 or so distinct CDR3 sequences, approximately 48% of them seen only once. The material sequenced was peripheral blood or thyroid tissue (not recorded which). The receptor set was obtained from an adult woman with Graves' disease, either hyperthyroidism or ophthalmopathy (not recorded which).

This sequence joins TRBV5-1 and TRBJ1-4, with 9 positions matching TRBD1. This CDR3 has 14 amino acids. Germline V gene data show CDR1 as SGHRS and CDR2 as YFSETQ. Trimming took 1 base from V and 7 from J; bases not matched to a gene: 2. CDR3 protein: CASSLTGGVEKLFF. Here the CDR3 DNA reads TGCGCCAGCAGCTTGACAGGGGGCGTTGAAAAACTGTTTTTT.

The genes are TRBV28 and TRBJ2-7; no firm D call. The CDR3 contains 14 residues. Trimming cost V 6 bases and J 2 bases, with 14 bases left between them. The germline CDR1 and CDR2 sequences are MDHEN and SYDVKM. DNA of the CDR3: TGTGCCAGCAGCGCCGACTTGTCGACCTACGAGCAGTACTTC. It translates to CASSADLSTYEQYF.

This clonotype was found a few times. The chain is built from TRBV29-1 and TRBJ2-7; D gene ambiguous. Germline V gene sequence: CDR1 SQVTM, CDR2 ANQGSEA. With 7 bases removed from V and 3 bases from J, the gap between germline ends came to 10 bases. CDR3 length equals 11 residues. CDR3 amino acids: CSALADYEQYF. Here the CDR3 DNA reads TGCAGCGCACTCGCAGACTACGAGCAGTACTTC.

This chain connects TRBV29-1 to TRBJ1-2; a weak D match, TRBD1 (5 bases). The V end was cut by 0 bases, the J end by 7 bases, with 6 bases between. CDR3 length: 11 amino acids. The germline gives CDR1 SQVTM, CDR2 ANQGSEA. The CDR3 sequence: CSVEDRVGYTF. The CDR3 DNA is TGCAGCGTTGAAGACAGGGTTGGCTACACCTTC.

Ten or more counts support this clonotype. The V and J genes are TRBV6-2 or TRBV6-3 and TRBJ2-5; 7 bases match TRBD1. The CDR3 is 14 residues long. Per the germline V gene, CDR1 is MNHEY and CDR2 is SVGEGT. V was pared by 2 bases and J by 5 bases, with 5 bases of the junction left unmatched. The CDR3 region is CASSYRGRIETQYF. Here the CDR3 DNA reads TGTGCCAGCAGTTACAGGGGGCGGATCGAGACCCAGTACTTC.

V usage is TRBV29-1 and J usage is TRBJ2-5; 11 bases are shared with TRBD2. Germline V gives CDR1 SQVTM, CDR2 ANQGSEA. J gave up 0 bases and V 5 bases, and 2 bases lay outside the gene matches. CDR3 length equals 14 residues. The CDR3 loop is CSVPSGRYQETQYF. The CDR3 DNA reads as TGCAGCGTTCCTAGCGGGAGGTACCAAGAGACCCAGTACTTC. Full variable domain (missing parts from reference TRBV29-1 and TRBJ2-5): SAVISQKPSRDICQRGTSLTIQCQVDSQVTMMFWYRQQPGQSLTLIATANQGSEATYESGFVIDKFPISRPNLTFSTLTVSNMSPEDSSIYLCSVPSGRYQETQYFGPGTRLLVL.

The chain employs TRBV3-1 and TRBJ2-5; D uncertain. The germline V gene has CDR1 LGHDT and CDR2 YNNKEL (reference sequence). Trimming shortened V by 1 base and J by 4 bases, and 7 bases separated the two germline ends. CDR3 length equals 13 residues. CDR3 DNA: TGTGCCAGCAGCCAAGCCACGACAGAGACCCAGTACTTC. Its protein product is CASSQATTETQYF.

The chain employs TRBV6-6 and TRBJ1-5, with D possibly matching TRBD1 (5 bases). Germline V gene lookup returns CDR1 MNHNY and CDR2 SVGAGI (reference sequence). This CDR3 comprises 16 residues. Trimming removed 0 bases from V and 5 bases from J, with 14 bases in between. CDR3 region: CASSYSSHIRDQPQHF. DNA of the CDR3: TGTGCCAGCAGTTACTCAAGCCATATCAGGGATCAGCCCCAGCATTTT.

This clonotype was seen once. V and J are TRBV11-1 and TRBJ1-2; D call uncertain. The CDR3 contains 15 residues. V was cut by 11 bases and J by 4 bases, with 23 bases left in between. Germline CDR1 reads SGHAT; CDR2 reads FQDESV (reference sequence). The CDR3 is CAWSVRGREGYGYTF. CDR3 sequence (DNA): TGTGCCTGGAGTGTACGTGGAAGGGAAGGCTATGGCTACACCTTC.

The chain carries TRBV7-2 and TRBJ1-2; D ambiguous. CDR1 is SGHTA and CDR2 is FQGNSA in the germline V gene. V lost 6 bases, J lost 1 base, and 12 bases lay in between. The CDR3 consists of 14 residues. CDR3 nucleotides: TGTGCCAGCAGTCGAGGGTGGGGTAACTATGGCTACACCTTC. Translated: CASSRGWGNYGYTF.

V gene TRBV7-2 combines with J gene TRBJ2-1, with D hard to call. This CDR3 is built from 15 residues. Trimming took off 4 bases at V and 4 bases at J, with 14 bases between the two ends. The germline V gene has CDR1 SGHTA and CDR2 FQGNSA. CDR3 bases: TGTGCCAGCAGCTATGCCTTCGGTCCGTACAATGAGCAGTTCTTC. Protein product: CASSYAFGPYNEQFF.

The chain carries TRBV4-1 and TRBJ1-4; TRBD1 is a possible D gene (5 bases). V lost 3 bases and J 5 bases, leaving 16 bases between the germline ends. CDR1 is MGHRA and CDR2 is YSYEKL in the germline V gene. The CDR3 runs 16 residues. CDR3 DNA sequence: TGCGCCAGCAGCCACGACGTGACAGCGGGAAATGAAAAACTGTTTTTT. This encodes CASSHDVTAGNEKLFF.

The chain carries TRBV7-6 and TRBJ2-5; D remains unclear. Trimming pared 5 bases from V and 7 bases from J, leaving 20 bases between. Germline CDR1 SGHVS, CDR2 FNYEAQ. The CDR3 has 15 residues. CDR3 coding DNA: TGTGCCAGCAGCACATGGGGTTCAACGTCGGGGACCCAGTACTTC. It specifies CASSTWGSTSGTQYF.

The chain couples TRBV19 to TRBJ1-2, with D possibly being TRBD1 (5 bases). Trimming stripped 3 bases from V and 2 bases from J, with 10 bases between. The V gene's germline CDR1 is LNHDA and CDR2 SQIVND (reference sequence). The CDR3 sequence is 14 residues long. Here the CDR3 reads CASSISGTNYGYTF. In nucleotides, the CDR3 is TGTGCCAGTAGTATCTCGGGGACGAACTATGGCTACACCTTC. The full variable domain, with the rest looked up from reference TRBV19 and TRBJ1-2, is DGGITQSPKYLFRKEGQNVTLSCEQNLNHDAMYWYRQDPGQGLRLIYYSQIVNDFQKGDIAEGYSVSREKKESFPLTVTSAQKNPTAFYLCASSISGTNYGYTFGSGTRLTVV.

This clonotype appeared many times. CDR3 nucleotides: TGTGCCAGTACCCCGGCGGGAAACTATGGCTACACCTTC. Protein sequence: CASTPAGNYGYTF. This sequence joins TRBV19 and TRBJ1-2; D is ambiguous. Per germline, CDR1 LNHDA and CDR2 SQIVND (reference sequence). The CDR3 is made up of 13 amino acids. V was cut by 7 bases and J by 2 bases, with 11 bases left in between. The full variable domain, with the rest looked up from reference TRBV19 and TRBJ1-2, is DGGITQSPKYLFRKEGQNVTLSCEQNLNHDAMYWYRQDPGQGLRLIYYSQIVNDFQKGDIAEGYSVSREKKESFPLTVTSAQKNPTAFYLCASTPAGNYGYTFGSGTRLTVV.

The CDR3 sequence: CASSLGTKVEQYF. CDR3 DNA sequence: TGTGCCAGCAGCTTGGGCACGAAAGTCGAGCAGTACTTC. This rearrangement joins TRBV7-9 to TRBJ2-7; D is uncertain. Trimming shortened V by 3 bases and J by 6 bases, and 12 bases separated the two germline ends. This CDR3 is 13 amino acids long. CDR1 is SEHNR, CDR2 FQNEAQ, per germline (reference sequence).

This clonotype has at least ten counts. The rearrangement links TRBV7-2 to TRBJ1-2, with TRBD1 matching 8 bases. Per the germline V gene, CDR1 is SGHTA and CDR2 is FQGNSA. V dropped 5 bases and J dropped 8; count of bases not matched to a gene: 7. The CDR3 loop spans 13 amino acids. The CDR3 loop reads CASSGQGPGGYTF. CDR3 DNA sequence: TGTGCCAGCAGCGGACAGGGCCCCGGCGGCTACACCTTC.